The rows below give T cell receptor beta chains drawn from one sample of a study of Ad26.COV2.S vaccination and SARS-CoV-2 variants. Repertoires were generated with immunoSEQ multiplex PCR, while TCRdb's copy carries only in-frame clones and drops some. The sample includes about 400,000 clones, roughly 90% of them seen just once. The specimen comprised peripheral blood, sampled in a trial of Ad26.COV2.S vaccine versus placebo. The receptors derive from a person between 18 and 65 years old who received the Ad26.COV2.S COVID-19 vaccine or a placebo. Each CDR3 is given with its conserved first and last residue. Fields, in order: D gene, J gene, clone size, V gene, CDR3 DNA, CDR3 protein. The D gene is left open where the match is weak. Expanded clones get a size class; other rows say once, few or many, or leave the size out.

TRBD1 | TRBJ2-1 | . | TRBV19 | TGTGCCAGTAGCCAGACAGGGGCCTACAATGAGCAGTTCTTC | CASSQTGAYNEQFF
. | TRBJ1-3 | few | TRBV4-1 | TGCGCCAGCAGCCAAGATCTTGGAACAGGACCGAACTCTGGAAACACCATATATTTT | CASSQDLGTGPNSGNTIYF
TRBD1 | TRBJ2-4 | once | TRBV7-8 | TGTGCCAGCAGCTTAACAAAGGGGGCAGACTTAGCCAAAAACATTCAGTACTTC | CASSLTKGADLAKNIQYF
TRBD2 | TRBJ2-1 | . | TRBV7-2 | TGTGCCAGCAATATAGCGGGGGAGTACAATGAGCAGTTCTTC | CASNIAGEYNEQFF
. | TRBJ2-7 | once | TRBV6-5 | TGTGCCAGCGGGGAGAGGGGGGACGAGCAGTACTTC | CASGERGDEQYF
. | TRBJ2-7 | . | TRBV5-1 | TGCGCCAGCAGCCAGGACGGGAACTCCTACGAGCAGTACTTC | CASSQDGNSYEQYF
. | TRBJ1-4 | . | TRBV21-1 | TGTGCCAGCCGTACAGGGGGAAATGAAAAACTGTTTTTT | CASRTGGNEKLFF
. | TRBJ1-2 | once | TRBV12-3/TRBV12-4 | TGTGCCAGCAGTTTATGGGGGAGGGATGGCTACACCTTC | CASSLWGRDGYTF
TRBD1 | TRBJ1-4 | . | TRBV9 | TGTGCCAGCGGGGACAGGGGCGATGAAAAACTGTTTTTT | CASGDRGDEKLFF
TRBD1 | TRBJ2-5 | . | TRBV10-3 | TGTGCCATCAGTGGGGGACAGGGGGATGCGACCCAGTACTTC | CAISGGQGDATQYF
. | TRBJ2-7 | . | TRBV4-1 | TGCGCCAGCAGCGCCCCGACAGCCACCTACGAGCAGTACTTC | CASSAPTATYEQYF
. | TRBJ1-3 | few | TRBV7-9 | TGTGCCAGCAGCTTAATCCTCGTCAGAGACTCTGGAAACACCATATATTTT | CASSLILVRDSGNTIYF
TRBD1 | TRBJ1-2 | . | TRBV6-5 | TGTGCCAGCAGCAGGGGAGAGACAGGGACGGGGGGCTACACCTTC | CASSRGETGTGGYTF
. | TRBJ2-3 | once | TRBV7-3 | TGTGCCAGCAGCCCCGAGGTTCTAGCAGAAGATACGCAGTATTTT | CASSPEVLAEDTQYF
. | TRBJ1-2 | once | TRBV9 | TGTGCCAGCAGCGTAGATATAGGGGAAGGCTATGGCTACACCTTC | CASSVDIGEGYGYTF
. | TRBJ1-3 | few | TRBV6-1 | TGTGCCAGCAGTGATTCCCACCGGGGCAGGGAAAGAAATTTT | CASSDSHRGRERNF
TRBD1 | TRBJ2-7 | . | TRBV4-2 | TGTGCCAGCAGCCAAGCTGGGACAGGGGTTCGTGCCGAGCAGTACTTC | CASSQAGTGVRAEQYF
TRBD1 | TRBJ2-2 | . | TRBV30 | TGTGCCTGGAGTACCCGGGACAGGGGTTGGGGGGAGCTGTTTTTT | CAWSTRDRGWGELFF
. | TRBJ1-1 | few | TRBV5-1 | TGCGCCAGCAGCTTGTTGGGGAACACTGAAGCTTTCTTT | CASSLLGNTEAFF
. | TRBJ1-1 | once | TRBV30 | TGTGCCTGGAGTGGGGACCCCGTTGGGAACACTGAAGCTTTCTTT | CAWSGDPVGNTEAFF
TRBD1 | TRBJ1-2 | . | TRBV3-1/TRBV3-2 | TGTGCCAGCAGCCCGGGGACAGTCGCTAACTATGGCTACACCTTC | CASSPGTVANYGYTF
. | TRBJ1-4 | . | TRBV5-5 | TGTGCCAGCAGCTGGAATCTGGGGGAACTGTTTTTT | CASSWNLGELFF
. | TRBJ1-2 | . | TRBV10-3 | TGTGCCATCAGAACCCAGGGAGGCTATGGCTACACCTTC | CAIRTQGGYGYTF
TRBD1 | TRBJ1-5 | . | TRBV6-7 | TGTGCCAGCAGTCAAACAGGACAGGGTGTGAGAACTTATAGCAATCAGCCCCAGCATTTT | CASSQTGQGVRTYSNQPQHF
. | TRBJ1-1 | . | TRBV21-1 | TGTGCCAGAGTCCGCGGGACAGCCAACACTGAAGCTTTCTTT | CARVRGTANTEAFF
. | TRBJ2-2 | . | TRBV9 | TGTGCCAGCAGCGTAAGGGGGTATAACACCGGGGAGCTGTTTTTT | CASSVRGYNTGELFF
. | TRBJ1-6 | . | TRBV3-1/TRBV3-2 | TGTGCCAGCAGCCCCCTTGAGTATAATTCACCCCTCCACTTT | CASSPLEYNSPLHF
TRBD1 | TRBJ1-1 | . | TRBV2 | TGTGCCAGCAGTGATCGGCACAGGGGCCCACTGAACACTGAAGCTTTCTTT | CASSDRHRGPLNTEAFF
. | TRBJ2-3 | . | TRBV18 | TGTGCCAGCTCACCACGTTCTAGCACAGATACGCAGTATTTT | CASSPRSSTDTQYF
. | TRBJ1-1 | . | TRBV3-1/TRBV3-2 | TGTGCCAGCAGCCAAGATCTTGAGGGTTGGAAGGTCACTGAAGCTTTCTTT | CASSQDLEGWKVTEAFF
. | TRBJ1-6 | . | TRBV11-2 | TGTGCCAGCAGCGAGAGGGGATTCGATTCACCCCTCCACTTT | CASSERGFDSPLHF
. | TRBJ1-6 | . | TRBV2 | TGTGCCAGCACCTTATATAATTCACCCCTCCACTTT | CASTLYNSPLHF
. | TRBJ2-7 | . | TRBV6-5 | TGTGCCGCCCGGCCCCCTATGGGCGAGCAGTACTTC | CAARPPMGEQYF
. | TRBJ1-3 | . | TRBV6-1 | TGTGCCAGCAGTGAGACGCGAAACACCATATATTTT | CASSETRNTIYF
TRBD1 | TRBJ1-3 | . | TRBV4-2 | TGTGCCAGCAGCCAAGTGGGCAGGGGGTCTGGAAACACCATATATTTT | CASSQVGRGSGNTIYF
TRBD1 | TRBJ2-3 | . | TRBV3-1/TRBV3-2 | TGTGCCAGCAGCCAAGTTAGGGCAGGGGGCAGCGATACGCAGTATTTT | CASSQVRAGGSDTQYF
. | TRBJ2-1 | . | TRBV6-2/TRBV6-3 | TGTGCCAGCAGTTACCACCCAGCCAAACCGTACAATGAGCAGTTCTTC | CASSYHPAKPYNEQFF
. | TRBJ2-2 | . | TRBV27 | TGTGCCAGCAGATTGGGTCCGGGGGGCGCCGGGGAGCTGTTTTTT | CASRLGPGGAGELFF
TRBD2 | TRBJ2-3 | . | TRBV3-1/TRBV3-2 | TGTGCCAGCAGCCAGGGGGGGACAGATACGCAGTATTTT | CASSQGGTDTQYF
TRBD1 | TRBJ2-7 | . | TRBV7-9 | TGTGCCAGCAGCGGGACAGCCTACGAGCAGTACTTC | CASSGTAYEQYF
. | TRBJ2-2 | . | TRBV30 | TGTGCCTGGGGACCAGGCTTGAACACCGGGGAGCTGTTTTTT | CAWGPGLNTGELFF
TRBD1 | TRBJ1-3 | . | TRBV19 | TGTGCCAGTAGCGATAAAGGGACAGTCTCTGGAAACACCATATATTTT | CASSDKGTVSGNTIYF
TRBD1 | TRBJ2-1 | . | TRBV30 | TGTGCCTCCGACGGGGACAGGGGGCTGGATGAGCAGTTCTTC | CASDGDRGLDEQFF
. | TRBJ2-5 | . | TRBV6-2/TRBV6-3 | TGTGCCAGCAGCGGGACCCTTGAGACCCAGTACTTC | CASSGTLETQYF
. | TRBJ1-2 | . | TRBV20-1 | TGCAGTGCTAGGGGTGCCGGGGGCTACACCTTC | CSARGAGGYTF
TRBD1 | TRBJ2-1 | . | TRBV19 | TGTGCCACCTCCCCAGGGGGCGGTTTCAATGAGCAGTTCTTC | CATSPGGGFNEQFF
TRBD2 | TRBJ2-2 | . | TRBV6-2/TRBV6-3 | TGTGCCAGCAGTTTTGTTAGCGGGCCCGCGAACACCGGGGAGCTGTTTTTT | CASSFVSGPANTGELFF
. | TRBJ1-2 | once | TRBV18 | TGTGCCAGCTCCCCCACCAGGGAGAGAGGCTACACCTTC | CASSPTRERGYTF
. | TRBJ2-2 | . | TRBV6-5 | TGTGCCAGCAGTTACTCGGGCAGAACGGGCGGCGGGGAGCTGTTTTTT | CASSYSGRTGGGELFF